Below are 19 T cell receptor beta chains sequenced from a single sample in a study of blood T cells in healthy people across ages. Primers used in a second PCR of about 6 to 11 cycles were a sample-barcoded 5' primer and a J-beta primer mix. TCRdb analysed the 5' RACE reads with MiXCR anew, one entry per CDR3 protein. The sample lists hundreds of thousands of distinct CDR3 sequences, roughly 44% occurring once. Specimen: blood. Receptors originate from a man aged 55 to 70 in good health.

The chain recombines TRBV7-9 with TRBJ2-6, with D uncertain. The germline V gene has CDR1 SEHNR and CDR2 FQNEAQ (reference sequence). Trimming took 1 base from V and 0 from J, leaving 10 bases between them. The CDR3 runs to 17 residues. The CDR3: CASSLGGFGSGANVLTF. The CDR3 bases are TGTGCCAGCAGCTTAGGAGGCTTCGGCTCTGGGGCCAACGTCCTGACTTTC.

In its sample, this clonotype was seen a few times. J is TRBJ2-7 and V is TRBV20-1; D is possibly TRBD1 (5 bases). The CDR3 is 13 residues long. Trimming shortened V by 6 bases and J by 4 bases, and 16 bases separated the two germline ends. The germline CDR1 and CDR2 sequences are DFQATT and SNEGSKA (reference sequence). This CDR3 reads CSASRVGPYEQYF. Here the CDR3 DNA reads TGCAGTGCCTCCAGGGTGGGGCCTTACGAGCAGTACTTC.

This clonotype has more than one count but fewer than ten. The rearrangement joins TRBV3-1 to TRBJ1-5; D call uncertain. Germline V gene data show CDR1 as LGHDT and CDR2 as YNNKEL (reference sequence). The CDR3 sequence is 13 residues long. The V end was cut by 0 bases, the J end by 4 bases, with 4 bases between. CDR3 sequence (DNA): TGTGCCAGCAGCCAAGATGTGAATCAGCCCCAGCATTTT. It translates to CASSQDVNQPQHF.

There are many counts of this clonotype. The chain carries TRBV7-2 and TRBJ2-7; no clear D. The length of the CDR3 is 11 residues. Germline CDR1 and CDR2: SGHTA and FQGNSA. Deletions cut 5 bases from V and 3 bases from J, with 5 bases between. The CDR3 DNA reads as TGTGCCAGCAGCATACTCTACGAGCAGTACTTC. Its translation is CASSILYEQYF.

This clonotype occurred a few times. The rearrangement joins TRBV5-8 to TRBJ2-7; TRBD1 aligns across 9 bases. There are 14 residues in the CDR3. Germline V gene lookup returns CDR1 SGHTS and CDR2 YDEGEE. V shed 2 bases, J shed 4 bases, and the junction held 4 bases outside the gene matches. The CDR3 is CASSLQGASYEQYF. The CDR3 region has the DNA TGTGCCAGCAGCTTACAGGGGGCGTCGTACGAGCAGTACTTC.

This chain connects TRBV5-1 to TRBJ2-5, with D possibly matching TRBD1 (5 bases). CDR1 and CDR2 from the germline V gene are SGHRS and YFSETQ. The CDR3 runs 16 residues. V dropped 0 bases and J dropped 11 bases, with 23 bases sitting between them. The CDR3: CASSLEGPGDNNEQYF. The CDR3 DNA reads TGCGCCAGCAGCTTGGAGGGGCCTGGAGACAACAATGAGCAGTACTTC.

As for this clonotype: Just one base apart from a much larger clone, this may be a read error. The rearrangement uses TRBV4-3 and TRBJ1-1; D possibly corresponds to TRBD1 (6 bases). The CDR3 length is 14 residues. Looked up from germline, CDR1 is LGHNA and CDR2 is YSLEER. The CDR3 is CVSSQAEGVTEAFF. The DNA for the CDR3 is TGCGTCAGCAGCCAAGCGGAGGGGGTCACTGAAGCTTTCTTT.

The genes are TRBV30 and TRBJ2-7; no reliable D call. Germline loops: CDR1 GTSNPN, CDR2 SVGIG (reference sequence). Trimming stripped 7 bases from V and 2 bases from J, with 12 bases between. The CDR3 runs 12 residues. The CDR3 is CAFSHGTYEQYF. DNA for the CDR3: TGTGCCTTCTCGCATGGAACCTACGAGCAGTACTTC.

A few counts support this clonotype. This chain joins TRBV4-3 and TRBJ2-4; D possibly corresponds to TRBD1 (5 bases). The end of the DNA aligns better with TRBJ2-7, so the J call may be wrong. CDR1 and CDR2 from the germline V gene are LGHNA and YSLEER. CDR3 length equals 13 residues. CDR3 sequence: CASSQTSRGEQYF. The CDR3, as DNA: TGCGCCAGCAGCCAGACCTCTAGGGGCGAGCAGTACTTC.

This clonotype was counted ten times or more. CDR3 amino acids: CASSLARGQGDQPQHF. CDR3 bases: TGTGCCAGCAGTTTAGCGCGCGGGCAGGGGGATCAGCCCCAGCATTTT. J is TRBJ1-5 and V is TRBV12-3 or TRBV12-4, with 7 nucleotides matching TRBD1. The CDR3 is 16 amino acids. V lost 0 bases to trimming and J lost 5 bases; unmatched junction nucleotides: 7.

This clonotype came up a few times. This chain uses TRBV30 with TRBJ2-7; TRBD2 aligns across 12 bases. The junction had 7 bases not matched to a gene; V was cut back by 4 bases and J by 6 bases. Per the germline V gene, CDR1 is GTSNPN and CDR2 is SVGIG (reference sequence). The CDR3 sequence is 14 residues long. The CDR3 DNA reads TGTGCCTGGAAATTCACTAGCGGGGGGTCCGAGCAGTACTTC. Translating gives CAWKFTSGGSEQYF.

In this sample, this clonotype turned up a few times. This chain connects TRBV24-1 to TRBJ2-1, with 7 bases matching TRBD2. The germline V gene has CDR1 KGHDR and CDR2 SFDVKD. The CDR3 covers 15 residues. Trimming at V came to 4 bases and at J to 0 bases, leaving 2 bases not matched to a gene. The CDR3 nucleotides are TGTGCCACCAGTGAACCGGGGGGCTCCTACAATGAGCAGTTCTTC. It translates to CATSEPGGSYNEQFF.

This clonotype was counted once. The chain links TRBV12-3 or TRBV12-4 to TRBJ1-2; the D is unclear. This CDR3 has 13 amino acids. Trimming removed 5 bases from V and 6 bases from J, with 13 bases in between. The CDR3 reads CASSATTKHGYTF. CDR3 nucleotide sequence: TGTGCCAGCAGTGCAACCACGAAACATGGCTACACCTTC.

This chain links TRBV6-5 with TRBJ2-1; D may correspond to TRBD1 or TRBD2 (5 bases each). The germline CDR1 and CDR2 sequences are MNHEY and SVGAGI. The CDR3 length is 14 residues. The V gene lost 6 bases and the J gene lost 4 bases, with 13 bases spanning the gap. The CDR3 nucleotides read TGTGCCAGCAGCTCGCTGGGGGAGTACAATGAGCAGTTCTTC. This translates into CASSSLGEYNEQFF.

The sample holds a few counts of this clonotype. The V gene is TRBV7-9, the J gene TRBJ1-1; D is unclear. This CDR3 region has 12 residues. The V end lost 0 bases, the J end lost 4 bases, and 3 bases lay between the germline ends. Looked up from germline, CDR1 is SEHNR and CDR2 is FQNEAQ (reference sequence). The CDR3 sequence is CASSLASTEAFF. In DNA, the CDR3 is TGTGCCAGCAGCTTAGCATCCACTGAAGCTTTCTTT. Together with reference TRBV7-9 and TRBJ1-1, the CDR3 gives the full variable domain: DTGVSQNPRHKITKRGQNVTFRCDPISEHNRLYWYRQTLGQGPEFLTYFQNEAQLEKSRLLSDRFSAERPKGSFSTLEIQRTEQGDSAMYLCASSLASTEAFFGQGTRLTVV.

This clonotype was detected only a few times. The chain carries TRBV15 and TRBJ2-1, with TRBD1 as a possible D gene (5 bases). The CDR3 runs to 15 residues. Deletions cut 1 base from V and 4 bases from J, with 11 bases between. CDR1 and CDR2 from the germline V gene are LNHNV and YYDKDF (reference sequence). This CDR3 is CATSRVGVSYNEQFF. CDR3 in DNA: TGTGCCACCAGCAGAGTAGGGGTATCATACAATGAGCAGTTCTTC.

This clonotype was picked up one time. V and J are TRBV14 and TRBJ2-6; D is perhaps TRBD1 (7 bases). This CDR3 is built from 19 residues. V was pared by 3 bases and J by 2 bases, with 20 bases between. CDR1 and CDR2 (germline): SGHDN, FVKESK. The CDR3 DNA sequence: TGTGCCAGCAGCCACGCCAGGGGGGTCCGGCTGGCTGGGGCCAACGTCCTGACTTTC. Translating gives CASSHARGVRLAGANVLTF.

At least ten counts were recorded for this clonotype. The J gene is TRBJ1-2, the V gene TRBV5-1; D unclear. CDR3 length equals 13 residues. Trimming shortened V by 4 bases and J by 7 bases, and 14 bases separated the two germline ends. CDR1 and CDR2 from the germline V gene are SGHRS and YFSETQ. CDR3 loop: CASSDWEAGGYTF. The CDR3 DNA follows: TGCGCCAGCAGCGACTGGGAGGCTGGTGGCTACACCTTC.

The V call is TRBV29-1, the J call TRBJ1-2; 8 bases align to TRBD1. Losses at the gene ends were 3 bases for V and 3 bases for J; bases not matched to a gene: 6. The germline gives CDR1 SQVTM, CDR2 ANQGSEA. The CDR3 covers 14 residues. For the CDR3, the DNA is TGCAGCGTTGAGGCTTTACAGGGGGACTATGGCTACACCTTC. Its protein product is CSVEALQGDYGYTF.